The 18 T cell receptor beta chains below were found in one sample sequenced in a study of long-term antiretroviral therapy in people with HIV. Researchers report immunoSEQ v3.0 was run at survey level. Libraries were prepared by immunoSEQ multiplex PCR; TCRdb keeps only in-frame clonotypes and omits some of them. The table has 20,000 to 30,000 clones, more than 75% seen once. This material consisted of unsorted PBMCs, taken 4.8 to 5 years after starting antiretroviral therapy. Receptor source: a man between 40 and 49 years old with HIV.

The chain recombines TRBV5-1 with TRBJ2-1; the match to TRBD1 covers 9 bases. The CDR3 runs to 17 residues. Germline values: CDR1 SGHRS, CDR2 YFSETQ. The V gene end was trimmed by 0 bases and the J gene end by 1 base; junction bases not matched to a gene: 5. CDR3 sequence (DNA): TGCGCCAGCAGCTTGGATGGGACAGGGTTATCCTACAATGAGCAGTTCTTC. This sequence encodes CASSLDGTGLSYNEQFF.

The chain uses TRBV5-1 and TRBJ1-1, with unresolved D. This CDR3 contains 12 residues. The germline gives CDR1 SGHRS, CDR2 YFSETQ. V shed 3 bases and J shed 5 bases, with 8 bases lying between them. CDR3 region: CASSSQRTEAFF. CDR3 bases: TGCGCCAGCAGCTCTCAGCGAACTGAAGCTTTCTTT.

The chain joins TRBV29-1 to TRBJ2-1; 11 nucleotides agree with TRBD2. The CDR3 runs 16 residues. CDR1 and CDR2 from the germline V gene are SQVTM and ANQGSEA. V trimming: 2 bases; J trimming: 5 bases; junction bases outside the gene matches: 8. The DNA for the CDR3 is TGCAGCGTTGAACTAGCGGGAGGTGTTAGGCACAATGAGCAGTTCTTC. Translated, it gives CSVELAGGVRHNEQFF.

The sample holds one count of this clone. The V call is TRBV7-6, the J call TRBJ1-4; D gene uncertain. From germline, CDR1 is SGHVS and CDR2 FNYEAQ. This CDR3 comprises 18 residues. The germline V and J ends were trimmed by 5 bases and 4 bases, with 23 bases remaining between them. CDR3 bases: TGTGCCAGCAGCCTTAGGGCCCCTTTGGCAGGCGTTAATGAAAAACTGTTTTTT. It is translated as CASSLRAPLAGVNEKLFF. Together with reference TRBV7-6 and TRBJ1-4, the CDR3 gives the full variable domain: GAGVSQSPRYKVTKRGQDVALRCDPISGHVSLYWYRQALGQGPEFLTYFNYEAQQDKSGLPNDRFSAERPEGSISTLTIQRTEQRDSAMYRCASSLRAPLAGVNEKLFFGSGTQLSVL.

The rearrangement links TRBV5-6 to TRBJ2-2; D remains ambiguous. CDR3 length: 13 residues. Germline V gene data show CDR1 as SGHDT and CDR2 as YYEEEE. V lost 5 bases and J lost 8, with 13 bases in between. CDR3 sequence reads: CASRLDRGGELFF. The CDR3, as DNA: TGTGCCAGCAGACTCGACCGTGGGGGGGAGCTGTTTTTT.

The chain uses TRBV6-1 and TRBJ2-1; D uncertain. CDR3 length: 15 amino acids. V lost 8 bases to trimming and J lost 0 bases, with 14 bases between them. Germline loops: CDR1 MNHNS, CDR2 SASEGT. The CDR3 DNA sequence: TGTGCCAGCGCAAGAGGTCAGAGCTCCTACAATGAGCAGTTCTTC. It encodes CASARGQSSYNEQFF.

The V gene is TRBV7-8, the J gene TRBJ2-3; 9 bases are a match to TRBD2. The CDR3 sequence is 15 residues long. Germline V gene sequence: CDR1 SGHVS, CDR2 FQNEAQ. The ends lost 7 bases at V and 5 bases at J; junction bases unmatched: 10. Written as DNA, the CDR3 is TGTGCCAGCATATCAACGGGACTAGCTTTAGATACGCAGTATTTT. As protein: CASISTGLALDTQYF.

The chain recombines TRBV28 with TRBJ2-7; 7 bases are shared with TRBD1. Germline V gene data show CDR1 as MDHEN and CDR2 as SYDVKM. This CDR3 region has 15 residues. With 7 bases clipped from V and 4 bases from J, the junction kept 13 bases outside the gene matches. The CDR3 DNA reads as TGTGCCAGCACCCCAGACTCTAGACAGGGTTACGAGCAGTACTTC. This sequence encodes CASTPDSRQGYEQYF.

The J gene is TRBJ1-2, the V gene TRBV28; D remains unclear. Germline CDR1 reads MDHEN; CDR2 reads SYDVKM. Trimming removed 0 bases from V and 0 bases from J, with 8 bases in between. This CDR3 is 15 amino acids long. The CDR3 DNA follows: TGTGCCAGCAGTTTATGGGCCGAAGCTAACTATGGCTACACCTTC. It specifies CASSLWAEANYGYTF.

A single count supports this clone. This CDR3 reads CASSMGDHILLNTQYF. CDR3 nucleotide sequence: TGTGCCAGTAGTATGGGCGACCATATACTTTTGAATACGCAGTATTTT. The V and J genes are TRBV19 and TRBJ2-3; no firm D call. Germline CDR1 and CDR2: LNHDA and SQIVND (reference sequence). Trimming shortened V by 3 bases and J by 7 bases, and 20 bases separated the two germline ends. The CDR3 loop spans 16 amino acids.

This chain links TRBV6-5 with TRBJ1-1; D might be TRBD1 (6 bases). This CDR3 is 14 amino acids long. V lost 6 bases to trimming and J lost 1 base, with 12 bases between them. Germline CDR1 and CDR2: MNHEY and SVGAGI. CDR3 protein: CASSRQEGNTEAFF. The CDR3 DNA sequence: TGTGCCAGCAGCAGACAGGAGGGGAACACTGAAGCTTTCTTT.

This clone has just one count. The chain couples TRBV2 to TRBJ2-7; unclear D gene. The CDR3 has 11 amino acids. Germline loops: CDR1 SNHLY, CDR2 FYNNEI. V was pared by 8 bases and J by 5 bases, with 10 bases between. The CDR3 is CASEVSDEQYF. The CDR3 DNA reads TGTGCCAGCGAGGTGTCCGACGAGCAGTACTTC.

The J gene is TRBJ1-1, the V gene TRBV7-6; D perhaps matches TRBD1 (6 bases). This CDR3 spans 15 amino acids. V was pared by 5 bases and J by 2 bases, with 15 bases between. Germline values: CDR1 SGHVS, CDR2 FNYEAQ. The CDR3, as DNA: TGTGCCAGCAGCCGTTGGGCAGGGGATAACACTGAAGCTTTCTTT. Translated: CASSRWAGDNTEAFF.

This sequence joins TRBV29-1 and TRBJ2-7; D may be TRBD1 (6 bases). Germline V lookup: CDR1 SQVTM, CDR2 ANQGSEA. The CDR3 extends over 14 amino acids. Trimming removed 5 bases at V and 2 bases at J, with 16 bases between. In DNA form, the CDR3 reads TGCAGCGTTTCCGGACAGATTAATACCTACGAGCAGTACTTC. This sequence encodes CSVSGQINTYEQYF.

The rearrangement joins TRBV28 to TRBJ2-5; TRBD2 agrees at 14 bases. CDR1 and CDR2 from the germline V gene are MDHEN and SYDVKM. This CDR3 has 17 amino acids. V trimming: 7 bases; J trimming: 2 bases; junction bases outside the gene matches: 9. The DNA for the CDR3 is TGTGCCAGCACCACGGGACTAGCGGGAGTCCGACAAGAGACCCAGTACTTC. This encodes CASTTGLAGVRQETQYF.

The chain joins TRBV5-6 to TRBJ2-3; 7 bases line up with TRBD1. The CDR3 is made up of 18 amino acids. The V and J ends lost 2 bases and 0 bases, in that order; junction bases with no gene match: 12. CDR1 and CDR2 from the germline V gene are SGHDT and YYEEEE. In DNA form, the CDR3 reads TGTGCCAGCAGCTTTGGGGACAGAAGATTGTCTAGCACAGATACGCAGTATTTT. Translating gives CASSFGDRRLSSTDTQYF.

V and J are TRBV9 and TRBJ2-7; D possibly corresponds to TRBD2 (5 bases). The CDR3 is 17 amino acids. V shed 0 bases and J shed 0 bases, with 16 bases lying between them. Germline V CDR1 and CDR2: SGDLS, YYNGEE. The CDR3 loop is CASSVEGGERGSYEQYF. CDR3 nucleotide sequence: TGTGCCAGCAGCGTAGAAGGAGGAGAGAGAGGCTCCTACGAGCAGTACTTC.

The chain joins TRBV6-1 to TRBJ2-7; possibly TRBD2 for D (6 bases). V was clipped by 2 bases and J by 6 bases, with 14 bases between them. The CDR3 spans 14 residues. Germline CDR1 and CDR2: MNHNS and SASEGT. The CDR3 bases are TGTGCCAGCAGTGAAAACGGGAGCGGCCGCGAGCAGTACTTC. This codes for CASSENGSGREQYF.